This T cell receptor (beta chain) derives from a study of identical twins. About this clonotype: Antigen specificity is unknown.

V lost 2 bases to trimming and J lost 7 bases; unmatched junction nucleotides: 15. The CDR3 has 18 residues. CDR1 MNHEY and CDR2 SMNVEV come from the germline V gene (reference sequence). Study-wide results and limits: Researchers reported weaker excess twin sharing in beta out-of-frame sequences.

TCRdb passed the 5' RACE reads through MiXCR, listing each CDR3 protein once. The sample lists some 730,000 distinct CDR3 sequences, 15% to 20% occurring once. The data were also submitted as part of a second study, on T cells expressing NK-cell markers.

This rearrangement joins TRBV27 to TRBJ2-1; 9 nucleotides line up with TRBD2. Input material: PBMCs. The receptor was isolated from a woman aged 18-30 years in good health. The CDR3 bases are TGTGCCAGCAGTTTAGGGCAGGGGGTCTTTAGCGGGAGAAATGAGCAGTTCTTC. Translated, it gives CASSLGQGVFSGRNEQFF.